This entry concerns a single T cell receptor beta chain. Its antigen remains unidentified. Base qualities are not at hand, and no much larger clone is one base apart. The entry originates in a study of cytomegalovirus exposure and HLA in healthy donors (dated 2017 in TCRdb). In the study overall: In an earlier analysis of under 750 of the donors, approximately 260 Gb of sequence data and 100 million or so unique TCR beta sequences from roughly 190 million T cells were reported. An early release covering about 600 HLA-typed donors comprised approximately 300 gigabases of sequencing data and roughly 86 million unique TCR sequences. Of the 300 to 450 genotyped donors, roughly 76% were placed in the genetic ancestry cluster associated with self-reported Caucasian donors. The aim of the study was to test whether cataloging public T cell receptors could identify signatures of past pathogen exposure. Using immunosequencing, the study profiled T cell repertoires from 640 or so subjects and related those repertoires to cytomegalovirus serostatus. A separate validation cohort of over a hundred different subjects was used in addition to the roughly 670-subject first cohort. The study combined high-throughput TCR immunosequencing, statistical association of individual TCRs with disease status, and machine learning to predict cytomegalovirus infection status. A later analysis re-examined previously published TCR beta repertoires from roughly 650 donors and added high-resolution HLA genotyping to investigate patterns of TCR occurrence. The later analysis used no new phenotypic data to find candidate immune exposures, relying instead on TCR beta sequences and their occurrence across donors. An earlier analysis of 500 to 750 of the donors applied high-throughput TCR beta sequencing to assess whether each TCR beta V gene segment acted as functional or pseudogenic. Donor age, sex, ethnicity and CMV serostatus were collected together with the repertoire data. Genome-wide SNP genotypes for about three fifths of the roughly 700 donors were used in a later genetic analysis, which treated that subset as a discovery cohort. Every discovery cohort repertoire had been produced on one sequencing platform. HLA typing covered class I and class II loci at four-digit resolution. Typing coverage differed by locus: A, B, C, DRB1 and DQB1 were typed in roughly 629-630 donors, DQA1 in 500 to 550, DPA1 in 600 to 610, and DPB1 in 400 to 490. Because of strong linkage in the cohort, a handful of DR-DQ haplotypes were treated as single units for association and clustering. Across approximately 420 genotyped donors of the cohort, an average of about 250,000 unique TCR beta nucleotide sequences per donor were sequenced, and around 19% of those sequences were non-productive. The study at large found these results: In a later analysis, most CMV-associated TCR beta chains were found to appear HLA-restricted, with HLA associations seemingly driven largely by CMV exposure. A later analysis found that TCR association rates varied across HLA loci, with DRB1 alleles showing the most associated TCRs and HLA-C alleles the fewest. Correlated functional status among segregating V segments might reflect linkage disequilibrium, but an unknown experimental factor could not be ruled out. A further reported finding was that TCR beta sequences accurately predicted the HLA-A and HLA-B alleles for most subjects in the first cohort. A later genetic analysis reported fewer N-insertions in productive TCRs among donors in an Asian-associated ancestry cluster than the roughly 650-donor mean. Only TCR beta chains were sequenced in this cohort, and the absence of alpha or paired-chain data limited detectable features. In a later analysis, HLA-associated TCR beta chains showed more clonal expansion and lower generation probabilities than non-associated chains that were equally common. Broadly in line with IMGT annotations, most TCR beta V segments showed up in productive rearrangements about 90% or about 30% of the time in an earlier analysis of around 550 of the donors. At a false discovery rate of 0.05, a later analysis linked some 18,000 TCR beta sequences to specific HLA alleles. When HLA alleles, especially DR and DQ, strongly co-occurred, TCR associations were difficult to assign to individual alleles. The authors suggested that the approach could potentially be generalized to other disease states and immunological phenotypes. HLA typing was unavailable for some donors at each locus, so association tests used only the typed subset. An association between a missense DCLRE1C variant and V-gene and J-gene trimming of TCR beta chains was found in a later genetic analysis and replicated in an independent cohort. Several of the top co-occurrence clusters appeared to be linked to parvovirus B19, influenza, CMV and Epstein-Barr virus, according to a later analysis. For the cohort, immune exposure information was limited to CMV serostatus. Across donors, most TCR sequences were observed very rarely, whereas some public TCRs were present in many individuals. In both the original and validation cohorts, the classifier was reported to diagnose cytomegalovirus status with high specificity and sensitivity. The 87-base-pair reads could not distinguish some IMGT-functional V segments, including TRBV6-2 and TRBV6-3, so those segments were excluded. A total of 150 or so TCR beta chains were listed by the study as associated with cytomegalovirus. A group of highly shared sequence variants was considered likely to be a technical artifact of the sequencing pipeline. Three of the identified cytomegalovirus-associated TCR beta chains were confirmed in vitro to be specific for cytomegalovirus antigens. The earlier analysis of 587 of the donors excluded around 17 rarely observed V segments, including chromosome 9 orphons, because counts were too low. Sequencing depth was assumed to be roughly uniform across donors in the presence/absence analyses, though that assumption may not hold.

The cohort was made up of around 720 healthy bone marrow donors. All cohort members were sampled while nominally healthy, although unrecorded immune exposures were likely present. The donor tested CMV seronegative, placing the donor among the approximately 400 seronegative members of the cohort. Every donor gave a peripheral blood sample, and the peripheral blood mononuclear cells from that sample were used for TCR beta sequencing. Genomic DNA was extracted from the blood cell samples with the Qiagen DNeasy Blood Extraction Kit. The library was made by the immunoSEQ multiplex PCR assay. The multiplex PCR relied on a mix of 60 forward primers for TCR Vbeta segments and 13 reverse primers for TCR Jbeta segments. A multiplex PCR assay on genomic DNA amplified the CDR3 region of rearranged TCR beta genes. The Illumina HiSeq System was used to sequence the amplified TCR beta libraries as 87-base-pair reads. Turning to the authors' computational methods: In a later analysis, roughly 80 million unique TCR beta chains were counted across the approximately 640 repertoires, and roughly 11 million of these chains were shared by at least two donors. A nearest-neighbor algorithm error-corrected the raw reads and collapsed the reads into unique sequences, merging closely related sequences to remove PCR and sequencing errors. Alignment of CDR3 sequences to IMGT reference sequences was used to assign V, D and J gene segments. For a sequence to be retained, at least a six-nucleotide match to both a V gene segment and a J gene segment was required. Rearrangements were classified as productive when the CDR3 lacked stop codons and remained in frame with V and J, and all other rearrangements were classified as non-productive. CDR3 was defined according to IMGT convention as the region running from the second conserved V-encoded cysteine to the conserved J-encoded phenylalanine. Sequences without an unambiguous match to a single V gene segment were excluded from the earlier analysis of a few hundred of the donors. An earlier analysis of 550 to 650 of the donors classified V segments as functional when productive rearrangements were above 56.7% and as segregating when the standard deviation between donors was above 5%. A statistical classification framework was built to diagnose cytomegalovirus status from the catalog of TCR beta chain sequences. V and J gene assignment, in a later analysis, came from comparing TCR nucleotide sequences with IMGT/GENE-DB human TR gene sequences. The TCRdist pipeline was used in a later analysis to assign CDR3 sequences and most-parsimonious VDJ recombination scenarios. In a later analysis, each TCR beta chain was defined by its CDR3 amino acid sequence together with its V-gene family, and reads without a unique V-gene family were excluded. In a later analysis, several hundred highly shared, low-generation-probability nucleotide sequences were removed to address suspected cross-contamination and a sequencing artifact. In a later analysis, a clonal expansion index was calculated for each public chain from normalized within-repertoire ranks of inferred template counts. In a later analysis, generation probabilities were computed with a VDJ recombination model fitted to out-of-frame rearrangements, and the resulting probabilities were checked against IGoR. In a later analysis, TCR-TCR, TCR-HLA and TCR-CMV co-occurrence was scored with hypergeometric tests, and a repertoire-size bias correction was applied to TCR pairs. A later analysis estimated false discovery rates by permuting HLA or CMV assignments 20 times. A later analysis grouped co-occurring TCRs with DBSCAN, adding TCRdist sequence similarity when clustering within HLA-allele-positive subsets. Repertoires with fewer than 30,000 or more than 120,000 public chains were left out of co-occurrence clustering, as were about 5 repertoires with anomalous nucleotide sharing. As stored in TCRdb, this immuneACCESS dataset retains in-frame rearrangements with V and J assigned. A fraction of the clones does not appear; measured against another copy, unresolved V genes explain less than half of the discrepancy, and the remainder lacks a known reason. V and J calls and clone size are copied from that table; D and trimming were computed from the DNA. This sample lists tens of thousands of clones; roughly 66% were detected once. 2.1% of the sample is in the top ten clones.

As encoded in the germline V gene, CDR1 is SGHRS while CDR2 is YFSETQ. V is pared back by 1 base and J by 2 bases, with 16 bases lying between the germline termini. The CDR3 has 16 amino acids, counting the end cysteine and phenylalanine. Of all the DNA, just the CDR3 is kept, 48 bases in frame from base 1. This TCR derives from a man aged 25-45 years in good health and CMV-seronegative. The chain is assembled from TRBV5-1 and TRBJ2-7; TRBD1 is a weak D gene call, 6 bases matching. Material: PBMCs. The base sequence is TGCGCCAGCAGCTTGTCGGCAGGGGAGCCCGCCTACGAGCAGTACTTC. Translated, this gives CASSLSAGEPAYEQYF.